These 5 T cell receptor beta chains share one sample of origin, sequenced in a study of blood T cell repertoires in COVID-19. Method: immunoSEQ multiplex PCR; TCRdb's copy keeps in-frame clones and lacks some. In the table there are about 180,000 clones, approximately 89% of which are singletons. The sample was peripheral blood. The receptors stem from a woman in her 30s with acute or convalescent COVID-19.

The CDR3 reads CASSYSGQPNTEAFF. CDR3 nucleotide sequence: TGTGCCAGCAGTTACTCGGGGCAACCGAACACTGAAGCTTTCTTT. This chain links TRBV6-5 with TRBJ1-1, with a tentative D call TRBD1 (5 bases). Germline V gives CDR1 MNHEY, CDR2 SVGAGI. This CDR3 region has 15 residues. V was cut by 0 bases and J by 1 base, with 9 bases left in between.

The chain couples TRBV24-1 to TRBJ2-3, with 13 nucleotides matching TRBD2. This CDR3 comprises 14 residues. CDR1 KGHDR and CDR2 SFDVKD come from the germline V gene. V gave up 9 bases and J gave up 7 bases; unmatched junction bases: 6. CDR3 residues: CATSGLAGPNTQYF. The DNA of the CDR3 is TGTGCCACCTCGGGACTAGCGGGACCCAATACGCAGTATTTT.

The rearrangement joins TRBV11-2 to TRBJ1-1; TRBD1 is a possible D gene (6 bases). This CDR3 is 14 amino acids long. Germline CDR1 reads SGHAT; CDR2 reads FQNNGV. Trimming pared 4 bases from V and 3 bases from J, leaving 12 bases between. CDR3 nucleotides: TGTGCCAGCAGCTCCGACAGGATCCACACTGAAGCTTTCTTT. Its translation: CASSSDRIHTEAFF.

This chain connects TRBV27 to TRBJ2-2, with 7 nucleotides matching TRBD1. The germline CDR1 and CDR2 sequences are MNHEY and SMNVEV (reference sequence). The CDR3 is 15 amino acids. V lost 1 base to trimming and J lost 4 bases; unmatched junction nucleotides: 3. The CDR3 nucleotides are TGTGCCAGCAGTTTATTTGGGACAGCCACCGGGGAGCTGTTTTTT. Translation gives CASSLFGTATGELFF.

This clone occurred a few times. The chain combines TRBV27 with TRBJ1-1, with 9 bases aligning to TRBD1. The CDR3 has 18 residues. V lost 5 bases to trimming and J lost 0 bases; unmatched junction nucleotides: 13. Looked up from germline, CDR1 is MNHEY and CDR2 is SMNVEV (reference sequence). CDR3 in amino acids: CASSPRGDREGVNTEAFF. CDR3 in DNA: TGTGCCAGCAGTCCCAGAGGGGACAGGGAAGGGGTGAACACTGAAGCTTTCTTT.